This T cell receptor (beta chain) comes out of a study of CD8+ T cells in alopecia areata. The V end lost 5 bases, the J end lost 5 bases, and 5 bases lay between the germline ends. The CDR3 is 11 residues long. Germline V lookup: CDR1 SNHLY, CDR2 FYNNEI. Following RNA extraction, reverse transcription yielded cDNA that acted as the sequencing template. Method: immunoSEQ multiplex PCR; TCRdb's copy keeps in-frame clones and lacks some. The repertoire includes 70,000 to 95,000 clones, about 53% of them detected once, and 5.7% sits in the top ten. Sequencing was done on a sample of NKG2D-high CD8+ T cells sorted from blood. The sequence was obtained from a human donor with alopecia areata. V and J are TRBV2 and TRBJ2-3; no firm D call. In nucleotides, the CDR3 is TGTGCCAGCAGTCCCCGAGATACGCAGTATTTT. Protein: CASSPRDTQYF.